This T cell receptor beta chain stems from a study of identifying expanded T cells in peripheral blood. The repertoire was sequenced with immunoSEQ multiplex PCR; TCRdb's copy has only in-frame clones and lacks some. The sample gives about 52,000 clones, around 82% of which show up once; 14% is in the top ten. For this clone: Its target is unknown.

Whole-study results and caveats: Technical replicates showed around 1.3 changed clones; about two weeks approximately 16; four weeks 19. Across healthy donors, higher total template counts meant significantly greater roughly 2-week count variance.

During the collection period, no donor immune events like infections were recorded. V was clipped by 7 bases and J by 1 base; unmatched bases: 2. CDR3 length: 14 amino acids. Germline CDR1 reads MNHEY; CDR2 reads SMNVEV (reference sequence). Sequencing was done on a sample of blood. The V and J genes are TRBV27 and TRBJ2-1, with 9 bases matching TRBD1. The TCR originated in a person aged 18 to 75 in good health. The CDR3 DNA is TGTGCCAGCACCGGACAGGGGTCCTACAATGAGCAGTTCTTC. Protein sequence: CASTGQGSYNEQFF.